The 16 T cell receptor beta chains below come from one sample, sequenced in a study of cytomegalovirus exposure and HLA in healthy donors. Primers: 60 Vbeta forward and 13 Jbeta reverse. Assay used: immunoSEQ multiplex PCR; TCRdb lists only in-frame clones, some missing. The table has approximately 200,000 clones, 65% to 80% seen once. Sequenced input: PBMCs. These receptors were obtained from a young man in good health and CMV-seropositive.

The V gene is TRBV18, the J gene TRBJ2-7; 8 bases line up with TRBD1. Germline values: CDR1 KGHSH, CDR2 LQKENI. V was pared by 3 bases and J by 2 bases, with 3 bases of the junction left unmatched. The CDR3 contains 14 residues. CDR3 coding DNA: TGTGCCAGCTCACCTCCGGGACAGGCCTACGAGCAGTACTTC. Residues: CASSPPGQAYEQYF.

CDR3: CASSLGADSSGNTIYF. The CDR3 coding sequence is TGTGCCAGCAGCTTAGGCGCGGACAGCTCTGGAAACACCATATATTTT. The chain links TRBV7-6 to TRBJ1-3; tentatively, D is TRBD1 (6 bases). Per the germline V gene, CDR1 is SGHVS and CDR2 is FNYEAQ. Deletions cut 1 base from V and 0 bases from J, with 10 bases between. This CDR3 comprises 16 residues.

The chain carries TRBV29-1 and TRBJ2-2; perhaps TRBD1 as D (6 bases). With 6 bases removed from V and 3 bases from J, the gap between germline ends came to 17 bases. The V gene's germline CDR1 is SQVTM and CDR2 ANQGSEA. The CDR3 spans 15 residues. CDR3 sequence: CSVRTLRTDTGELFF. The CDR3 nucleotides are TGCAGCGTCAGGACCCTAAGGACAGACACCGGGGAGCTGTTTTTT.

The V call is TRBV7-2, the J call TRBJ2-7; tentatively, D is TRBD1 (6 bases). This CDR3 has 15 amino acids. Per germline, CDR1 SGHTA and CDR2 FQGNSA. Deletions cut 1 base from V and 3 bases from J, with 13 bases between. The CDR3 reads CASSLEGRGGYEQYF. CDR3 in DNA: TGTGCCAGCAGCTTAGAGGGCAGAGGGGGCTACGAGCAGTACTTC.

The V and J genes are TRBV7-8 and TRBJ1-4; the D gene is possibly TRBD1 (5 bases). Per the germline V gene, CDR1 is SGHVS and CDR2 is FQNEAQ. CDR3 length: 14 residues. Between the trimmed V and J ends, which lost 5 bases and 8 bases, there was a span of 15 bases. The CDR3 loop is CASSPGTWGEKLFF. DNA of the CDR3: TGTGCCAGCAGCCCCGGGACTTGGGGGGAAAAACTGTTTTTT.

The V call is TRBV6-5, the J call TRBJ2-1; TRBD1 agrees at 8 bases. This CDR3 has 15 residues. V shed 4 bases and J 5 bases; nucleotides not matched to a gene: 7. The germline V gene encodes CDR1 MNHEY and CDR2 SVGAGI. This chain's CDR3 is CASSSPRTGNNEQFF. For the CDR3, the DNA is TGTGCCAGCAGTTCTCCCCGGACAGGGAACAATGAGCAGTTCTTC.

The V call is TRBV5-4, the J call TRBJ2-5; 9 bases are a match to TRBD2. The J call may be faulty, since TRBJ2-7 better matches the DNA end. Germline CDR1 reads SGHNT; CDR2 reads YYREEE (reference sequence). The CDR3 consists of 15 residues. CDR3 protein: CASSPPGLADYEQYF. CDR3 DNA: TGTGCCAGCAGCCCCCCGGGACTAGCCGACTACGAGCAGTACTTC.

The genes are TRBV7-2 and TRBJ1-5, with D perhaps matching TRBD1 (6 bases). V was trimmed by 4 bases and J by 6 bases, leaving 7 bases between them. This CDR3 contains 12 residues. Germline values: CDR1 SGHTA, CDR2 FQGNSA. The CDR3 protein is CASSWDTQPQHF. The CDR3, as DNA: TGTGCCAGCAGCTGGGACACTCAGCCCCAGCATTTT.

CDR3 sequence reads: CASSVVPSGGMHGQYF. The CDR3, as DNA: TGTGCCAGCAGCGTAGTTCCTAGCGGGGGGATGCACGGGCAGTACTTC. The chain couples TRBV9 to TRBJ2-7; TRBD2 matches at 11 bases. V shed 0 bases and J 9 bases; nucleotides not matched to a gene: 11. CDR1 is SGDLS, CDR2 YYNGEE, per germline. The CDR3 runs to 16 residues.

V usage is TRBV5-4 and J usage is TRBJ2-2; TRBD1 aligns across 7 bases. J was trimmed by 5 bases and V by 1 base; bases with no gene match: 5. This CDR3 spans 15 amino acids. The germline CDR1 and CDR2 sequences are SGHNT and YYREEE (reference sequence). CDR3 in amino acids: CASSLQQGLTGELFF. CDR3 DNA: TGTGCCAGCAGCTTGCAACAGGGGTTGACCGGGGAGCTGTTTTTT.

The chain links TRBV9 to TRBJ2-1; 9 bases are shared with TRBD2. Trimming took 5 bases from V and 7 from J; bases not matched to a gene: 7. Germline V CDR1 and CDR2: SGDLS, YYNGEE. This CDR3 region has 14 residues. The CDR3 here is CASSTGTSRNEQFF. The CDR3 bases are TGTGCCAGCAGTACCGGGACTAGCAGGAATGAGCAGTTCTTC.

This clone was observed a few times. The chain uses TRBV4-2 and TRBJ2-5; tentative D call: TRBD2 (5 bases). V lost 1 base, J lost 5 bases, and 11 bases lay in between. The germline CDR1 and CDR2 sequences are LGHNA and YNFKEQ. The CDR3 covers 14 residues. The chain's CDR3 is CASSQAGSGETQYF. The DNA for the CDR3 is TGTGCCAGCAGCCAAGCGGGATCGGGGGAGACCCAGTACTTC.

This clone was detected a few times. The V gene is TRBV5-8, the J gene TRBJ2-1; D perhaps matches TRBD2 (6 bases). V was pared by 5 bases and J by 8 bases, with 20 bases between. This CDR3 contains 15 residues. In germline, CDR1 is SGHTS, CDR2 YDEGEE. The CDR3 loop reads CASSMEGTQSDEQFF. In nucleotides, the CDR3 is TGTGCCAGCAGTATGGAGGGGACGCAATCAGATGAGCAGTTCTTC.

The V gene is TRBV4-3, the J gene TRBJ1-1, with D unclear. Trimming cost V 0 bases and J 11 bases, with 19 bases left between them. This CDR3 spans 15 amino acids. From germline, CDR1 is LGHNA and CDR2 YSLEER. CDR3 in amino acids: CASSQEFRVGIRAFF. The CDR3 coding sequence is TGCGCCAGCAGCCAAGAGTTCCGGGTCGGGATTAGGGCTTTCTTT.

The chain combines TRBV7-8 with TRBJ2-5; 11 positions match TRBD2. The germline gives CDR1 SGHVS, CDR2 FQNEAQ. The CDR3 runs 18 residues. V lost 4 bases, J lost 4 bases, and 14 bases stayed unmatched. The CDR3 spells CASSSQGSGRAMGETQYF. The CDR3 DNA sequence: TGTGCCAGCAGCTCCCAGGGTAGCGGGAGGGCCATGGGAGAGACCCAGTACTTC. Drawing the rest from reference TRBV7-8 and TRBJ2-5, the complete variable domain is GAGVSQSPRYKVAKRGQDVALRCDPISGHVSLFWYQQALGQGPEFLTYFQNEAQLDKSGLPSDRFFAERPEGSVSTLKIQRTQQEDSAVYLCASSSQGSGRAMGETQYFGPGTRLLVL.

This clone showed up just a few times. The J gene is TRBJ1-4, the V gene TRBV10-3; 8 positions match TRBD1. Germline-derived CDR1 and CDR2 are ENHRY and SYGVKD. V lost 4 bases to trimming and J lost 6 bases; unmatched junction nucleotides: 4. This CDR3 region has 14 residues. The CDR3 DNA is TGTGCCATCAGTGCCGCAGGGGGCGATGAAAAACTGTTTTTT. Its translation is CAISAAGGDEKLFF.